A selection of T cell receptor beta chains follows, all from one sample in a study of T cell changes during pregnancy in multiple sclerosis. The method was immunoSEQ multiplex PCR; TCRdb's version includes in-frame clones alone and lacks a portion of them. The sample records roughly 48,000 clones, almost 95% being singletons. Sequenced here: CD4+ T cells from peripheral blood mononuclear cells, sampled in the second trimester of pregnancy. The receptors originated from a female donor in good health, enrolled as a control in a pregnancy study. The CDR3 runs from the conserved cysteine through the conserved F or W. D genes are given only for firm matches. Size is omitted from some rows. Given values are once, few, many or a class for expanded clones.

>NA|TRBJ1-5|TRBD1|TRBV6-1
TGTGCCAGCAGGGGACAGGGGGTTCAGCCCCAGCATTTT
CASRGQGVQPQHF
>NA|TRBJ2-7|NA|TRBV2
TGTGCCAGCAGGAGGAGGCAATCCTACGAGCAGTACTTC
CASRRRQSYEQYF
>NA|TRBJ2-7|NA|TRBV21-1
TGTGCCAGCAGCCCCCGTTCCTACGAGCAGTACTTC
CASSPRSYEQYF
>NA|TRBJ1-2|TRBD1|TRBV4-1
TGCGCCAGCAGCCAAGGCCCAGGGGGGAGCTATGGCTACACCTTC
CASSQGPGGSYGYTF
>NA|TRBJ2-1|TRBD2|TRBV5-1
TGCGCCAGCAGCTTGGCCGTGCGGGAGGGGAATGAGCAGTTCTTC
CASSLAVREGNEQFF
>NA|TRBJ1-1|NA|TRBV5-1
TGCGCCAGCAGCTTGGAGGGGGGGGGAAACACTGAAGCTTTCTTT
CASSLEGGGNTEAFF
>NA|TRBJ2-2|NA|TRBV28
TGTGCCAGCAGTTTACCCCGAACGAGGGTCGAGGACGGGGAGCTGTTTTTT
CASSLPRTRVEDGELFF
>NA|TRBJ1-4|TRBD1|TRBV27
TGTGCCAGCAGTGCCCGACAGGGGATTAATGAAAAACTGTTTTTT
CASSARQGINEKLFF
>NA|TRBJ2-2|TRBD2|TRBV7-3
TGTGCCAGCAGCTCCGGACTAGGGAACACCGGGGAGCTGTTTTTT
CASSSGLGNTGELFF
>NA|TRBJ1-2|TRBD1|TRBV7-2
TGTGCCAGCAGATTGGACAGGGCCTATGGCTACACCTTC
CASRLDRAYGYTF
>NA|TRBJ2-7|TRBD1|TRBV6-5
TGTGCCAGCAGTTTTCCAGGGGGCGTGGGGTACTTC
CASSFPGGVGYF
>NA|TRBJ2-1|TRBD1|TRBV18
TGTGCCAGCTCACCGCCGGGACAGATCAGCGGTGAGCAGTTCTTC
CASSPPGQISGEQFF
>NA|TRBJ2-2|TRBD2|TRBV7-2
TGTGCCAGCAGCTTAGTGGCGGGAGGCCCTTCGAACACCGGGGAGCTGTTTTTT
CASSLVAGGPSNTGELFF
>NA|TRBJ2-7|NA|TRBV28
TGTGCCAGCAGTTTATTCCCTCACGAGCAGTACTTC
CASSLFPHEQYF
>NA|TRBJ2-2|TRBD1|TRBV5-1
TGCGCCAGCAGCGCGCCGGGGACAGGGTTAACCGGGGAGCTGTTTTTT
CASSAPGTGLTGELFF
>NA|TRBJ2-1|TRBD2|TRBV30
TGTGCCTGGATTCCCCGACTAGCGGGACGGAATGAGCAGTTCTTC
CAWIPRLAGRNEQFF
>NA|TRBJ1-1|NA|TRBV28
TGTGCCAGCAGTTCCAGGGAAAGCACTGAAGCTTTCTTT
CASSSRESTEAFF
>NA|TRBJ2-1|NA|TRBV6-6
TGTGCCACCAATTTAGCCGATTCCTACAATGAGCAGTTCTTC
CATNLADSYNEQFF
>once|TRBJ2-2|TRBD2|TRBV27
TGTGCCAGCAATCGTCAGCGGGAGGGCGGGGAGCTGTTTTTT
CASNRQREGGELFF
>NA|TRBJ2-1|TRBD1|TRBV18
TGTGCCAGCTCACCACCCTCCTCAGGTGCAGGGGGAAATGAGCAGTTCTTC
CASSPPSSGAGGNEQFF
>NA|TRBJ1-6|NA|TRBV19
TGTGCCAGTAGTATCCTAGGTGGCTCCTATAATTCACCCCTCCACTTT
CASSILGGSYNSPLHF
>NA|TRBJ2-3|TRBD2|TRBV5-1
TGCGCCAGCAGCGACACCTTAAGCGGGAGGGCTACGTCCGTAGATACGCAGTATTTT
CASSDTLSGRATSVDTQYF
>NA|TRBJ2-4|TRBD1|TRBV5-1
TGCGCCAGCAGCCCTAGTCCCGGGACAGGAATAAAAAACATTCAGTACTTC
CASSPSPGTGIKNIQYF
>NA|TRBJ2-5|TRBD1|TRBV5-8
TGTGCCAGCAGCTTCGACAGGGGAGAGACCCAGTACTTC
CASSFDRGETQYF
>NA|TRBJ1-1|NA|TRBV29-1
TGCAGCGTTATTTGGAGGGGCCTAGGGAACACTGAAGCTTTCTTT
CSVIWRGLGNTEAFF
>NA|TRBJ2-3|NA|TRBV5-1
TGCGCCAGCACCATACAGGGAGGCACAGATACGCAGTATTTT
CASTIQGGTDTQYF
>NA|TRBJ2-1|NA|TRBV25-1
TGTGCCAGCAGTGAGGCTGGGGGCCTCAATGAGCAGTTCTTC
CASSEAGGLNEQFF
>NA|TRBJ2-1|TRBD2|TRBV4-1
TGCGCCAGCAGCCAAGAAGGGCCGGGTAGCGGGGGGAGTAATGAGCAGTTCTTC
CASSQEGPGSGGSNEQFF
>NA|TRBJ2-7|TRBD1|TRBV15
TGTGCCACCAGCAGTAACAGGGGAGCTCTCTACGAGCAGTACTTC
CATSSNRGALYEQYF
>NA|TRBJ2-7|TRBD1|TRBV19
TGTGCCAGTAGTCTTAGGGACAGCACCTACGAGCAGTACTTC
CASSLRDSTYEQYF
>NA|TRBJ1-5|NA|TRBV7-2
TGTGCCAGCAGCTTAGAAACGGGTCTCGATCAGCCCCAGCATTTT
CASSLETGLDQPQHF
>NA|TRBJ2-3|TRBD2|TRBV19
TGTGCCAGTAGTTCCGGACTAGTACGCACAGATACGCAGTATTTT
CASSSGLVRTDTQYF
>NA|TRBJ2-5|NA|TRBV4-2
TGTGCCAGCAGCCAAGAACCGGGAAACCAAGAGACCCAGTACTTC
CASSQEPGNQETQYF
>NA|TRBJ2-1|NA|TRBV7-3
TGTGCCAGCAGCCCTGGCCCCGAGGGATACAATGAGCAGTTCTTC
CASSPGPEGYNEQFF
>once|TRBJ1-6|NA|TRBV4-1
TGCGCCAGCAGCCAAGCCCCGGGCCGGCGCGGGGGGATTAATTCACCCCTCCACTTT
CASSQAPGRRGGINSPLHF
>NA|TRBJ2-6|TRBD1|TRBV29-1
TGCAGCGAGAAGGACAGGGAAGGCACCTCTGGGGCCAACGTCCTGACTTTC
CSEKDREGTSGANVLTF
>NA|TRBJ1-2|TRBD1|TRBV19
TGTGCCAGTACCCTCCAGGGGGTTGGTGGCTACACCTTC
CASTLQGVGGYTF
>once|TRBJ2-3|TRBD2|TRBV7-9
TGTGCCAGCAGCTTAGCCGGGACTAGCGGGATCACAGATACGCAGTATTTT
CASSLAGTSGITDTQYF
>NA|TRBJ1-1|NA|TRBV5-1
TGCGCCAGCAGCTTGGTAGTTGCGAACACTGAAGCTTTCTTT
CASSLVVANTEAFF
>NA|TRBJ1-2|TRBD1|TRBV2
TGTGCCAGCAGGGAAAGGAGGACAGGTCCCTATGGCTACACCTTC
CASRERRTGPYGYTF
>NA|TRBJ1-5|NA|TRBV5-8
TGTGCCAGCAGCTTGGAGGGCGGGGGTCAGCCCCAGCATTTT
CASSLEGGGQPQHF
>NA|TRBJ2-7|NA|TRBV10-3
TGTGCCATCAGTGAAGAGGGTTGGGAGCAGTACTTC
CAISEEGWEQYF
>NA|TRBJ2-1|TRBD1|TRBV7-2
TGTGCCAGCAGCGGTAGGGACAGTGAAATCCTGTTCTTTAACAATGAGCAGTTCTTC
CASSGRDSEILFFNNEQFF
>NA|TRBJ2-1|NA|TRBV9
TGTGCCAGCAGCGTAGAAGAGGGATCCCCTTACAATGAGCAGTTCTTC
CASSVEEGSPYNEQFF
>NA|TRBJ1-2|NA|TRBV4-1
TGCGCCAGCAGTGGAGGCAGTTTATATGGCTACACCTTC
CASSGGSLYGYTF
>NA|TRBJ1-2|TRBD1|TRBV28
TGTGCCAGCAGTTTGCCAGGGGGCTCCGGCACCTTC
CASSLPGGSGTF
>NA|TRBJ2-2|NA|TRBV28
TGTGCCAGCAGCCCCGGGGGACCGAACACCGGGGAGCTGTTTTTT
CASSPGGPNTGELFF
>NA|TRBJ2-7|NA|TRBV27
TGTGCCAGCACCAACCTTCTAGCGAGAGTCGGCCACGAGCAGTACTTC
CASTNLLARVGHEQYF
>NA|TRBJ1-5|NA|TRBV28
TGTGCCAGCAGCACATCCGGGACTTTTTGGGGAGTCAATCAGCCCCAGCATTTT
CASSTSGTFWGVNQPQHF
>NA|TRBJ2-7|TRBD2|TRBV7-2
TGTGCCAGCAGCCATCGCGGGACTAGCGGGAGATACGAGCAGTACTTC
CASSHRGTSGRYEQYF
>NA|TRBJ2-6|TRBD2|TRBV7-9
TGTGCCAGCAGCTTCCTAGCGGGAGGAACTGGGGCCAACGTCCTGACTTTC
CASSFLAGGTGANVLTF
>once|TRBJ2-3|NA|TRBV28
TGTGCCAGCAGCTACACAGATACGCAGTATTTT
CASSYTDTQYF
>NA|TRBJ2-2|TRBD2|TRBV4-1
TGCGCCAGCAGCCAAAAGGGACTAGCGGGAGTGAACACCGGGGAGCTGTTTTTT
CASSQKGLAGVNTGELFF
>NA|TRBJ1-1|TRBD1|TRBV7-9
TGTGCCAGTCCCCCGGGACAGGGGGCCTGGTCAACTGAAGCTTTCTTT
CASPPGQGAWSTEAFF
>NA|TRBJ1-1|NA|TRBV19
TGTGCCAGTAGCCGGGACTCGGCCCCCACTGAAGCTTTCTTT
CASSRDSAPTEAFF
>NA|TRBJ2-3|TRBD1|TRBV5-5
TGTGCCAGCAGCCCCTTGACAGGGGCGGACGGGACAGATACGCAGTATTTT
CASSPLTGADGTDTQYF
>NA|TRBJ2-5|NA|TRBV10-3
TGTGCCATCAGCCAAGCCTCCGGGACTGCCCAAGAGACCCAGTACTTC
CAISQASGTAQETQYF